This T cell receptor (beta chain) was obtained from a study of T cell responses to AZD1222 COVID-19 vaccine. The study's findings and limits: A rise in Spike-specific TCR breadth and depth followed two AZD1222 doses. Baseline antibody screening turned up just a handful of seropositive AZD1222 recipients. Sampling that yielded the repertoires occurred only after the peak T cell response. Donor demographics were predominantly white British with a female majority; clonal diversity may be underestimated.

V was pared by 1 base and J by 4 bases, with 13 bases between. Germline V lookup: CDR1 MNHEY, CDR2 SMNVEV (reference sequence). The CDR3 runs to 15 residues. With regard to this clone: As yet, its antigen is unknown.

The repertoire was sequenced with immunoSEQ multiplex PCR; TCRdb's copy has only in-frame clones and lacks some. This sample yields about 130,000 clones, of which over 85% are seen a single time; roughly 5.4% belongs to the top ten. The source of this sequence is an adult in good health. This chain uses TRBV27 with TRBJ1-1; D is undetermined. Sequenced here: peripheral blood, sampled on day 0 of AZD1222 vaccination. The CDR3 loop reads CASSLFPRASTEAFF. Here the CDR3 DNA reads TGTGCCAGCAGTTTATTCCCAAGGGCTAGCACTGAAGCTTTCTTT.